This T cell receptor beta chain emerged from a study of blood T cell repertoires in COVID-19. This clone was found once. Repertoires were generated with immunoSEQ multiplex PCR, while TCRdb's copy carries only in-frame clones and drops some. The table has approximately 270,000 clones, 75% to 90% seen once. Germline CDR1 and CDR2: SGHDN and FVKESK. The ends lost 4 bases at V and 3 bases at J; junction bases unmatched: 8. The CDR3 has 15 residues. The receptor was isolated from a woman aged 25 to 39 with acute COVID-19. Sequencing was performed on PBMCs or T cells enriched from blood (not recorded which). The chain joins TRBV14 to TRBJ2-7; 8 bases line up with TRBD1. CDR3 in amino acids: CASSLSGTGVYEQYF. DNA for the CDR3: TGTGCCAGCAGCCTTTCCGGGACAGGAGTCTACGAGCAGTACTTC. Full variable domain (outside the CDR3, taken from reference TRBV14 and TRBJ2-7): EAGVTQFPSHSVIEKGQTVTLRCDPISGHDNLYWYRRVMGKEIKFLLHFVKESKQDESGMPNNRFLAERTGGTYSTLKVQPAELEDSGVYFCASSLSGTGVYEQYFGPGTRLTVT.